The T cell receptor beta chain under discussion was sequenced for a study of blood T cell repertoires in COVID-19. Study background: COVID-19 samples, acute and convalescent, were from the United States, Italy and Spain. PBMCs, B-cell-depleted T cells, or T cells were the source of the cDNA or gDNA that made up the material.

Germline V gene sequence: CDR1 SGHDT, CDR2 YYEEEE. V was cut by 3 bases and J by 3 bases, with 6 bases left in between. The CDR3 runs to 12 residues. In the source study's methods: Researchers report that nucleated cell counts were estimated from reference gene primer amplification. Profiling relied on immunoSEQ multiplex PCR, and the TCRdb table lists in-frame clones only, not all of them. V, J and clone size are those of that table, while D and trimming were read from the DNA. The repertoire holds 140,000 or so clones, with around nine tenths as singletons. The rearrangement uses TRBV5-6 and TRBJ1-1; D is undetermined. Sequenced input: peripheral blood. The TCR originated in a woman in her fifties or sixties with acute or convalescent COVID-19. In nucleotides, the CDR3 is TGTGCCAGCAGCTACGGGGACACTGAAGCTTTCTTT. Translating gives CASSYGDTEAFF.